The following is a TCR beta chain sequence with its context. The target antigen is unknown. This entry belongs to a study of cytomegalovirus exposure and HLA in healthy donors. The study's findings and limits: Later analysis identified a missense DCLRE1C variant that was linked to TCR beta V- and J-gene trimming. Earlier analysis looked at TCR beta V segments, and most were productive about 90% or about 30% of the time. In a later analysis, parvovirus B19, influenza, CMV and Epstein-Barr virus appeared linked to several top co-occurrence clusters.

This PCR relied on a set of 60 Vbeta primers and 13 Jbeta primers. Sequencing used immunoSEQ multiplex PCR; TCRdb keeps in-frame clones, though not all of them. This sample has approximately 150,000 clones, with roughly four fifths found just once. The V gene's germline CDR1 is MNHEY and CDR2 SMNVEV (reference sequence). Trimming cost V 6 bases and J 6 bases, with 11 bases left between them. This CDR3 contains 12 residues. The rearrangement joins TRBV27 to TRBJ1-1; D call uncertain. Specimen: PBMCs. This receptor was taken from a man between 45 and 60 years old in good health and CMV-seropositive. CDR3 nucleotides: TGTGCCAGCAGCCGCCCGGGGTCTGAAGCTTTCTTT. Translating it yields CASSRPGSEAFF.